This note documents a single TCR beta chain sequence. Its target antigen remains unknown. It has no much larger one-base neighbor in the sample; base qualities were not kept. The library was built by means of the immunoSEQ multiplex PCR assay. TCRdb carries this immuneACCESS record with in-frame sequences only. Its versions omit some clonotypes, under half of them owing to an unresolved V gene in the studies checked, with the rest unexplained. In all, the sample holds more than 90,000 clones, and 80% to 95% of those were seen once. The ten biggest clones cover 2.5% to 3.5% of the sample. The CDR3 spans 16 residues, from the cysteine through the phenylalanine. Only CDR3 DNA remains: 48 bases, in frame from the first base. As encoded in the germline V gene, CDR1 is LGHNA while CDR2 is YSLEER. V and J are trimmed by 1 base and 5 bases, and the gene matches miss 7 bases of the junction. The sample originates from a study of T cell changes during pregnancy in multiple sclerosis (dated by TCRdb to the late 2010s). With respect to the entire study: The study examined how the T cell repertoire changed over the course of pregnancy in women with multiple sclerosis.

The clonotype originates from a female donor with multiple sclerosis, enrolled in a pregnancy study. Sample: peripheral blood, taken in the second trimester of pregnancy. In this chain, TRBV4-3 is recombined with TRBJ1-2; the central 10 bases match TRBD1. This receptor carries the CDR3 CASSQGRDRGTYGYTF. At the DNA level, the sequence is TGCGCCAGCAGCCAAGGCCGGGACAGGGGTACTTATGGCTACACCTTC.